Here is one T cell receptor (beta chain) with its context. No antigen is known for it. TCRdb called the 5' RACE reads again in MiXCR, with one record for every CDR3 protein. The data contain 90,000 to 100,000 distinct CDR3 sequences, 3.5% to 4% of them singletons. This sample was taken from a study of neurological immune-mediated disorders. Study overall: The disease course was relapsing-remitting in around 31 and secondary progressive in about 9% of the roughly 35 multiple sclerosis patients.

Findings and limits, study-wide: One related-CDR3 cluster, which may be a signature, held the repertoires of 18 of 34 multiple sclerosis patients after phylogenetic grouping. No CDR3 amino acid sequences were shared by expanded clones across subjects, suggesting private repertoires in all groups. Association of the multiple sclerosis repertoire cluster with clinical or MRI features was not observed for any feature.

The germline V gene encodes CDR1 SGHRS and CDR2 YFSETQ. The CDR3 covers 16 residues. V gave up 2 bases and J gave up 4 bases; unmatched junction bases: 8. The sequenced sample consisted of PBMCs. The chain joins TRBV5-1 to TRBJ1-5, with 8 bases aligning to TRBD1. This receptor was identified in a woman aged 18-29 years with multiple sclerosis. The CDR3 is CASSLPQGVVNQPQHF. DNA of the CDR3: TGCGCCAGCAGCTTACCACAGGGGGTAGTGAATCAGCCCCAGCATTTT.